The rows below give T cell receptor beta chains drawn from one sample of a study of shared clonotypes between healthy human individuals. The method was immunoSEQ multiplex PCR; TCRdb's version includes in-frame clones alone and lacks a portion of them. The repertoire holds roughly 450,000 clones, with around 74% as singletons. Material for sequencing was PBMCs. The receptors stem from a middle-aged woman in good health. Some clones in this sample may be carry-over from other donors' samples. Each CDR3 is given with its conserved first and last residue. D genes are given only for firm matches. Where a row states a size, it is once, few, many or the class of an expanded clone; other rows omit it.

.	TRBV4-1	.	TRBJ2-5	TGCGCCAGCAGCCAGGGAGCCTTTCAAGAGACCCAGTACTTC	CASSQGAFQETQYF
.	TRBV27	.	TRBJ1-3	TGTGCCAGTGGACCTACAGGAAACACCATATATTTT	CASGPTGNTIYF
.	TRBV29-1	.	TRBJ1-2	TGCACCCTGGGGGGGGACCATGGCTACACCTTC	CTLGGDHGYTF
.	TRBV5-6	TRBD2	TRBJ2-2	TGTGCCAGTAACGGACTAGCGGGACACACCGGGGAGCTGTTTTTT	CASNGLAGHTGELFF
.	TRBV11-1	.	TRBJ2-4	TGTGCCAGCAGCTTACAGGGATTCGGGAACATTCAGTACTTC	CASSLQGFGNIQYF
few	TRBV2	.	TRBJ2-5	TGTGCCAGCAGTGAAGCAGGCCCGGCGTTGGAGACCCAGTACTTC	CASSEAGPALETQYF
.	TRBV25-1	.	TRBJ1-2	TGTGCCAGCAGTGATAAGGCTGGTCCTTATGGCTACACCTTC	CASSDKAGPYGYTF
.	TRBV5-1	.	TRBJ1-1	TGCGCCAGCAGCCCAAGGACACAGTTCATGAACACTGAAGCTTTCTTT	CASSPRTQFMNTEAFF
.	TRBV5-1	TRBD1	TRBJ1-3	TGCGCCAGCAGCTTGGTCGGGACAGCTGGAAACACCATATATTTT	CASSLVGTAGNTIYF
few	TRBV28	TRBD2	TRBJ2-2	TGTGCCAGCAGTTTATCCCCCCGACTAGCGGGAGTTACCGGGGAGCTGTTTTTT	CASSLSPRLAGVTGELFF
.	TRBV2	TRBD1	TRBJ2-7	TGTGCCAGCAGTCAACTACAGGGGAGAACCTACGAGCAGTACTTC	CASSQLQGRTYEQYF
.	TRBV5-1	.	TRBJ1-6	TGCGCCAGCAGCTTGCGTCAGGGTAGTCGATCACCCCTCCACTTT	CASSLRQGSRSPLHF
.	TRBV5-4	.	TRBJ2-4	TGTGCCAGCAGCTTGGAATTCCAGGGGAACATTCAGTACTTC	CASSLEFQGNIQYF
once	TRBV15	.	TRBJ2-1	TGTGCCACCAGCAGAGTCGGGGGAGCCGAGAACAATGAGCAGTTCTTC	CATSRVGGAENNEQFF